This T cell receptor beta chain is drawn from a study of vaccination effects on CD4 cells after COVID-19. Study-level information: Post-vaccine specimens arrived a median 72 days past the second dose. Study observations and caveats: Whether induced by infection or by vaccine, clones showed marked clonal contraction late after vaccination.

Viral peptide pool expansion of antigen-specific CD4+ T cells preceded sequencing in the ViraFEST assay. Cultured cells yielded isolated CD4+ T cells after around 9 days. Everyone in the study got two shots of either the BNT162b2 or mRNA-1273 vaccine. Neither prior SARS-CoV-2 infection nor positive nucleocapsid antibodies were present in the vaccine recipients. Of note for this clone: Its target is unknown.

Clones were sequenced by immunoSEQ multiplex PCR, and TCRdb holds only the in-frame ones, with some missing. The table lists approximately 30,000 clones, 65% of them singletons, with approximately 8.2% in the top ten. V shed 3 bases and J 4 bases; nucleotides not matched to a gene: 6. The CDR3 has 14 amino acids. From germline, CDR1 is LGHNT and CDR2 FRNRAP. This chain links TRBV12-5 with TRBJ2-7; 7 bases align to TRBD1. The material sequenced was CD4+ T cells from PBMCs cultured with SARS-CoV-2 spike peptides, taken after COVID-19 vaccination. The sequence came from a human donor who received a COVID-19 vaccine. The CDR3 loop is CASGFGSRGYEQYF. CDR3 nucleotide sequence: TGTGCTAGTGGTTTCGGCTCCAGGGGGTACGAGCAGTACTTC. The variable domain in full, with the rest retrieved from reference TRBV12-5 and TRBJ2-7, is DARVTQTPRHKVTEMGQEVTMRCQPILGHNTVFWYRQTMMQGLELLAYFRNRAPLDDSGMPKDRFSAEMPDATLATLKIQPSEPRDSAVYFCASGFGSRGYEQYFGPGTRLTVT.